The entry below gives a single TCR beta chain sequence along with its context. This record comes from a study of blood T cell repertoires in COVID-19. Study summary: The United States, Italy and Spain were the sources of the acute and convalescent COVID-19 samples.

Participants, about 18 to 90 years old, spanned more than 20 US areas. Up to 2 weeks before entering the study, exposed participants had met a COVID-19 case. Produced via immunoSEQ multiplex PCR; TCRdb's table is partial and in-frame only. Among approximately 300,000 clones listed, 85% were seen once. The length of the CDR3 is 15 residues. J was trimmed by 14 bases and V by 4 bases; bases with no gene match: 20. Germline V gene lookup returns CDR1 GTSNPN and CDR2 SVGIG (reference sequence). V usage is TRBV30 and J usage is TRBJ2-3; TRBD2 aligns across 8 bases. The clonotype comes from a woman aged 25-40 years who had been exposed to COVID-19. The sample comprised PBMCs or T cells enriched from blood (not recorded which). Here the CDR3 DNA reads TGTGCCTGGAATGGAGCGGGGGAGCACCGGGTCACATGGTATTTT. It specifies CAWNGAGEHRVTWYF.